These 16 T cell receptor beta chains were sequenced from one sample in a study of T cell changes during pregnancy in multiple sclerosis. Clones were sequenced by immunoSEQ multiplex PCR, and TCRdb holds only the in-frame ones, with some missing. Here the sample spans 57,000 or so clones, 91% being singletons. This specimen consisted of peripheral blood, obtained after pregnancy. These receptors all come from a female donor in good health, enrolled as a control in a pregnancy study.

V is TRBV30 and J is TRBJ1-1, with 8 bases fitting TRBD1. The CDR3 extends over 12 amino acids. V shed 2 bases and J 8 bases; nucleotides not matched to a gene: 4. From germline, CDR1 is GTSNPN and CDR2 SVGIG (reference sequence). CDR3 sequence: CAWSKTGAEAFF. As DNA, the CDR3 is TGTGCCTGGAGTAAGACAGGGGCGGAAGCTTTCTTT. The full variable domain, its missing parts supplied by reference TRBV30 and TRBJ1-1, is SQTIHQWPATLVQPVGSPLSLECTVEGTSNPNLYWYRQAAGRGLQLLFYSVGIGQISSEVPQNLSASRPQDRQFILSSKKLLLSDSGFYLCAWSKTGAEAFFGQGTRLTVV.

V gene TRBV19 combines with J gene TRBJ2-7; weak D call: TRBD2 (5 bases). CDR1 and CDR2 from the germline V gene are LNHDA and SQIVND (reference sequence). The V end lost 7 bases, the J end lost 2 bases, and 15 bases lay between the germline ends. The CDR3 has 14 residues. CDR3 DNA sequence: TGTGCCAGTAAGAGAGGGAGAGGCGCCTACGAGCAGTACTTC. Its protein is CASKRGRGAYEQYF.

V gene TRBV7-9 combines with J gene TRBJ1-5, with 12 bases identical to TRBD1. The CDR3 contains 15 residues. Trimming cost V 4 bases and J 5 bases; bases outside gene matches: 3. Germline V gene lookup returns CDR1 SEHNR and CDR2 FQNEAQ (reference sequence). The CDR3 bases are TGTGCCAGCAGCTGGGGGACAGGGGGCGATCAGCCCCAGCATTTT. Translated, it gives CASSWGTGGDQPQHF.

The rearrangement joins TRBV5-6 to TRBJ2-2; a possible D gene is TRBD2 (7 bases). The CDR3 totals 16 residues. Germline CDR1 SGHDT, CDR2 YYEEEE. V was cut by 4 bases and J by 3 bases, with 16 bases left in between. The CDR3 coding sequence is TGTGCCAGCAGCCCCCTGGGGGGGCGCGACACCGGGGAGCTGTTTTTT. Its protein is CASSPLGGRDTGELFF.

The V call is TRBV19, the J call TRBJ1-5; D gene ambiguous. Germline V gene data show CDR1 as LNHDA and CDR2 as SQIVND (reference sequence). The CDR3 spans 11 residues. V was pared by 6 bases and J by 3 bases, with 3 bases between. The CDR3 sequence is CASSSNQPQHF. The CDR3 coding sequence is TGTGCCAGTAGCTCCAATCAGCCCCAGCATTTT.

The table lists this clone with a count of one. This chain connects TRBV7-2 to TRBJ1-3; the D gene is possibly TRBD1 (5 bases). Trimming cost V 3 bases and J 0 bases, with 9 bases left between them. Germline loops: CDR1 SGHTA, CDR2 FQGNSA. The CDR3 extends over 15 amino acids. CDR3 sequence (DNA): TGTGCCAGCAGCTTTGACAGAGGCTCTGGAAACACCATATATTTT. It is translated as CASSFDRGSGNTIYF.

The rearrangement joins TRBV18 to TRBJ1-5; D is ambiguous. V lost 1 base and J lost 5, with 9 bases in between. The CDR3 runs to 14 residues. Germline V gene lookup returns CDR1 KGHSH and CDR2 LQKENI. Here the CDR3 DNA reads TGTGCCAGCTCACCACAGTCCGGGGATCAGCCCCAGCATTTT. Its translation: CASSPQSGDQPQHF.

CDR3 sequence (DNA): TGTGCCAGCAGTCCTCCGGGACTGGGGGGTGAAAAACTGTTTTTT. Its translation: CASSPPGLGGEKLFF. This chain connects TRBV28 to TRBJ1-4; a possible D gene is TRBD1 (5 bases). CDR3 length: 15 amino acids. CDR1 MDHEN and CDR2 SYDVKM come from the germline V gene. Trimming removed 5 bases at V and 7 bases at J, with 17 bases between.

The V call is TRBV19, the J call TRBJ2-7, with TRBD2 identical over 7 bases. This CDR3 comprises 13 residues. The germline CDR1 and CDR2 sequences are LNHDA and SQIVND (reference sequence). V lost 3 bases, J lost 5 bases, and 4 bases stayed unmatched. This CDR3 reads CASSIERGNEQYF. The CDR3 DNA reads TGTGCCAGTAGTATCGAGCGGGGAAACGAGCAGTACTTC.

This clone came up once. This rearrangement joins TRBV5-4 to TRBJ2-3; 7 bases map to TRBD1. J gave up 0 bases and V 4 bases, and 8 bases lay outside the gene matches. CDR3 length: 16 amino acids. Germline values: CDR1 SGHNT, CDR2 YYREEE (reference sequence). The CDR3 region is CASSLPGQHSTDTQYF. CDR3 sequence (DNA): TGTGCCAGCAGCCTACCGGGACAGCATAGCACAGATACGCAGTATTTT.

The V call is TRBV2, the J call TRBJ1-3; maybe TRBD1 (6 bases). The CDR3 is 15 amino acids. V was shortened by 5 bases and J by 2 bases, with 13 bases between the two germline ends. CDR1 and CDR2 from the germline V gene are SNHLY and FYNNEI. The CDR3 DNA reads TGTGCCAGCAGTAGACAGGCTGGGACTGGAAACACCATATATTTT. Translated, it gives CASSRQAGTGNTIYF. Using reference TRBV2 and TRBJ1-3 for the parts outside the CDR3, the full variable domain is EPEVTQTPSHQVTQMGQEVILRCVPISNHLYFYWYRQILGQKVEFLVSFYNNEISEKSEIFDDQFSVERPDGSNFTLKIRSTKLEDSAMYFCASSRQAGTGNTIYFGEGSWLTVV.

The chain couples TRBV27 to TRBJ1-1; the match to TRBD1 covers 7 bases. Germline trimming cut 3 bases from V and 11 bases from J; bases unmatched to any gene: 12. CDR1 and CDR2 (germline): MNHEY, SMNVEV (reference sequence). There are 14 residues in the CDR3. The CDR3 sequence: CASSFGFPYRGAFF. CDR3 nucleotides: TGTGCCAGCAGTTTTGGGTTCCCCTACAGGGGTGCTTTCTTT.

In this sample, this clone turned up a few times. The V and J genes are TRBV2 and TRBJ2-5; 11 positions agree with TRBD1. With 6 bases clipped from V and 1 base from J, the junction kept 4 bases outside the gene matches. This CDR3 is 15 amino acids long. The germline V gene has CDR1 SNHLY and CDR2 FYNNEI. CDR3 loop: CASRGTGGSQETQYF. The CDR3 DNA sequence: TGTGCCAGCAGAGGGACAGGGGGGTCCCAAGAGACCCAGTACTTC. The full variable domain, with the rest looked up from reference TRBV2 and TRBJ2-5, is EPEVTQTPSHQVTQMGQEVILRCVPISNHLYFYWYRQILGQKVEFLVSFYNNEISEKSEIFDDQFSVERPDGSNFTLKIRSTKLEDSAMYFCASRGTGGSQETQYFGPGTRLLVL.

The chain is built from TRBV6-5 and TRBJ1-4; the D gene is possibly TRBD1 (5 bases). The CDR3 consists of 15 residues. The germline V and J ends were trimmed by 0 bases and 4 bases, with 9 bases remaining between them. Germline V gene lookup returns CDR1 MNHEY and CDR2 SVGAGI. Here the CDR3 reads CASSYSKGFNEKLFF. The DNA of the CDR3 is TGTGCCAGCAGTTACTCGAAGGGGTTTAATGAAAAACTGTTTTTT.

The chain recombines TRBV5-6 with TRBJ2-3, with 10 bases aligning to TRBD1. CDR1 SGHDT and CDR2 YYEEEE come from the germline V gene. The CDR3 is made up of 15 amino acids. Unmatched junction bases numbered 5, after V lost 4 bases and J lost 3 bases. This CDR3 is CASSADRGGTDTQYF. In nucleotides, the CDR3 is TGTGCCAGCAGCGCGGACAGGGGGGGGACAGATACGCAGTATTTT.

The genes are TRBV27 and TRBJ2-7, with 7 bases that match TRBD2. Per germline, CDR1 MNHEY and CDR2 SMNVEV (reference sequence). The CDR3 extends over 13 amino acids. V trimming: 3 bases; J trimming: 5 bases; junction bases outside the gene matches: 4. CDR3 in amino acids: CASSFREGHEQYF. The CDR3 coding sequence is TGTGCCAGCAGTTTTAGGGAGGGCCACGAGCAGTACTTC.